Here is one T cell receptor (beta chain) with its context. The antigen is undetermined. The record originates from a study of shared clonotypes between healthy human individuals. General observations from the study: The diversity represented, both genetic and in exposure history, was limited by few donors.

Per germline, CDR1 LGHNA and CDR2 YSLEER. This CDR3 region has 15 residues. V lost 7 bases and J 0 bases, leaving 12 bases between the germline ends. The assay was immunoSEQ multiplex PCR, and TCRdb's table has in-frame clones only and misses some. Of about 1 million clones listed, under 80% were seen once; the top ten hold 1.2% to 1.5%. V usage is TRBV4-3 and J usage is TRBJ2-2; no definite D call. This clonotype was sampled from a man aged 18 to 29 in good health. The specimen was memory CD4+ T cells sorted from blood. The subset: CD45RA-negative fraction. The CDR3 loop is CASTTVGPNTGELFF. CDR3 nucleotide sequence: TGCGCCAGCACCACTGTAGGGCCGAACACCGGGGAGCTGTTTTTT.